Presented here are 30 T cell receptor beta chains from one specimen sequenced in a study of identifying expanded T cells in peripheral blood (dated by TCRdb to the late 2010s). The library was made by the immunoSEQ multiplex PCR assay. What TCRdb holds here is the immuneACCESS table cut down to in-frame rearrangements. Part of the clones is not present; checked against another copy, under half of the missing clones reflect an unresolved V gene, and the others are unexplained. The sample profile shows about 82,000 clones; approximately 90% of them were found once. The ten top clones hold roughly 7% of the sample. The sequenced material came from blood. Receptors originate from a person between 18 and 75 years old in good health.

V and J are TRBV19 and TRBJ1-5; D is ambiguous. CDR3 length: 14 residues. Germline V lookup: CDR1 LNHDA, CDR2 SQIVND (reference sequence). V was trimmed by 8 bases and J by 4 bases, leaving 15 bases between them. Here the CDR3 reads CASDPPGSNQPQHF. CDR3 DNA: TGTGCCAGTGACCCCCCGGGATCAAATCAGCCCCAGCATTTT.

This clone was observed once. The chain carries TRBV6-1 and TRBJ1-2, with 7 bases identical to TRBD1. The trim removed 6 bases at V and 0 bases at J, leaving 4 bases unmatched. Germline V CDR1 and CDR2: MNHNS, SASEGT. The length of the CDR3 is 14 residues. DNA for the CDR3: TGTGCCAGCAGCGATGGGACAGCTAACTATGGCTACACCTTC. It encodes CASSDGTANYGYTF.

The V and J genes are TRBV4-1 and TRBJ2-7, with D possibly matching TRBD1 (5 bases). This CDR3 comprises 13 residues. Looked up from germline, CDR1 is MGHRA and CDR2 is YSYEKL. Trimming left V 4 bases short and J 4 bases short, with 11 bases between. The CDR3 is CASSLGEWYEQYF. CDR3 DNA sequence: TGCGCCAGCAGCCTAGGGGAATGGTACGAGCAGTACTTC.

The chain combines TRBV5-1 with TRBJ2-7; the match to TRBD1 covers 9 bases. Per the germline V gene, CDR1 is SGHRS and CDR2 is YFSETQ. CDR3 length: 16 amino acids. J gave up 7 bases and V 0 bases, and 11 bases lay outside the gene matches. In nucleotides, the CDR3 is TGCGCCAGCAGCTTGGGACCGGGACAGGGATCTGGAGAGCAGTACTTC. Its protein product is CASSLGPGQGSGEQYF.

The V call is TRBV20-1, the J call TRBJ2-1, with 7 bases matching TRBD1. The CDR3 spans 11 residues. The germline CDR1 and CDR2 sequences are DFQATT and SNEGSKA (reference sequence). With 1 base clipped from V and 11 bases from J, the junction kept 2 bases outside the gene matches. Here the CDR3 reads CSARGQGKQFF. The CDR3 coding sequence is TGCAGTGCTAGAGGACAGGGTAAGCAGTTCTTC.

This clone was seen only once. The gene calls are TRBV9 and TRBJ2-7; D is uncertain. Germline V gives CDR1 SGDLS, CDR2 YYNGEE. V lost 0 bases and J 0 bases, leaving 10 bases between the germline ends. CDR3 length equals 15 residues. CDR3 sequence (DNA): TGTGCCAGCAGCGTAGGGCCGGCAGGCTCCTACGAGCAGTACTTC. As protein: CASSVGPAGSYEQYF.

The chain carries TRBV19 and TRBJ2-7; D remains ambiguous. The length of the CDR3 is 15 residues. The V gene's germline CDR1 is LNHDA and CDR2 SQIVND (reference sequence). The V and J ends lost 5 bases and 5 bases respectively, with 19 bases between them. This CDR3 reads CASSPHSRGGDEQYF. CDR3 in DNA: TGTGCCAGTAGTCCACACTCCCGTGGTGGGGACGAGCAGTACTTC. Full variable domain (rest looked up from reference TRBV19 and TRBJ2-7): DGGITQSPKYLFRKEGQNVTLSCEQNLNHDAMYWYRQDPGQGLRLIYYSQIVNDFQKGDIAEGYSVSREKKESFPLTVTSAQKNPTAFYLCASSPHSRGGDEQYFGPGTRLTVT.

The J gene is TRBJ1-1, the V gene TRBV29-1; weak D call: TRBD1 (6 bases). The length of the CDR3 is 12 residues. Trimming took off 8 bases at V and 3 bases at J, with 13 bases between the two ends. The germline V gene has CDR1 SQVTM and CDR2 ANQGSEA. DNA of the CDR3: TGCAGCTACAGGGACCAGTACACTGAAGCTTTCTTT. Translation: CSYRDQYTEAFF.

CDR3 in amino acids: CASGLALLGVGTNEKLFF. The CDR3, as DNA: TGTGCTAGTGGTTTGGCCCTTCTGGGTGTGGGGACTAATGAAAAACTGTTTTTT. V is TRBV12-5 and J is TRBJ1-4; D unresolved. This CDR3 is built from 18 residues. V lost 1 base and J lost 2, with 17 bases in between. In germline, CDR1 is LGHNT, CDR2 FRNRAP.

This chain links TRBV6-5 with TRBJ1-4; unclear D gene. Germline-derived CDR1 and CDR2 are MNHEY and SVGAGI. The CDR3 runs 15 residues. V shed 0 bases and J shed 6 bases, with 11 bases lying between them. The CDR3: CASSYSGQPDEKLFF. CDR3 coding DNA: TGTGCCAGCAGTTACTCTGGGCAGCCAGATGAAAAACTGTTTTTT.

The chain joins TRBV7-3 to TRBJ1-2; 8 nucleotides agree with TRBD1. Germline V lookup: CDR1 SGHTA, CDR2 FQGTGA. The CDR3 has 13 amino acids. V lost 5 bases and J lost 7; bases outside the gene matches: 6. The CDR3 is CASSPTGGLGYTF. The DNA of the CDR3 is TGTGCCAGCAGCCCAACAGGGGGTCTTGGCTACACCTTC.

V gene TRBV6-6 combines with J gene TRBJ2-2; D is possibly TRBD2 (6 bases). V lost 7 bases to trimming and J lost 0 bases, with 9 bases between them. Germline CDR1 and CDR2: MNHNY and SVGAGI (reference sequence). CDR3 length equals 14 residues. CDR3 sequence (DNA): TGTGCCAGCAACTGGGGGGCGAACACCGGGGAGCTGTTTTTT. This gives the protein CASNWGANTGELFF.

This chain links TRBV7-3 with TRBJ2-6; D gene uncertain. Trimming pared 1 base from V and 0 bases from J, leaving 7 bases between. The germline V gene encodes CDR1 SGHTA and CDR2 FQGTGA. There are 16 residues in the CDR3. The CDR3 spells CASSLIGPSGANVLTF. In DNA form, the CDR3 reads TGTGCCAGCAGCTTAATTGGGCCCTCTGGGGCCAACGTCCTGACTTTC.

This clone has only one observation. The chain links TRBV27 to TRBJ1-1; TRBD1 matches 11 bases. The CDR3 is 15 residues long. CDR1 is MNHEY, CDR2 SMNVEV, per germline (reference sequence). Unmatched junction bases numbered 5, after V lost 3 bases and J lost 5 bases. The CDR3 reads CASSLGGQGATEAFF. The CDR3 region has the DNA TGTGCCAGCAGTTTGGGTGGACAGGGGGCAACTGAAGCTTTCTTT.

CDR3 DNA: TGCGCCAGCAGCGAGGGACAGGGAGGGAACACTGAAGCTTTCTTT. Translated, it gives CASSEGQGGNTEAFF. This sequence joins TRBV5-1 and TRBJ1-1, with TRBD1 matching 9 bases. Germline V gives CDR1 SGHRS, CDR2 YFSETQ. V was pared by 4 bases and J by 1 base, with 5 bases of the junction left unmatched. CDR3 length: 15 amino acids. Full variable domain (remainder filled in from reference TRBV5-1 and TRBJ1-1): KAGVTQTPRYLIKTRGQQVTLSCSPISGHRSVSWYQQTPGQGLQFLFEYFSETQRNKGNFPGRFSGRQFSNSRSEMNVSTLELGDSALYLCASSEGQGGNTEAFFGQGTRLTVV.

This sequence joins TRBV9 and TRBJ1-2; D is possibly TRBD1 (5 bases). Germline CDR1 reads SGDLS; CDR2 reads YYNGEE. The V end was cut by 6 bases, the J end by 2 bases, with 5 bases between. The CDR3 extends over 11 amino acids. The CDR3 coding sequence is TGTGCCAGCAAGGGGAACTATGGCTACACCTTC. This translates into CASKGNYGYTF.

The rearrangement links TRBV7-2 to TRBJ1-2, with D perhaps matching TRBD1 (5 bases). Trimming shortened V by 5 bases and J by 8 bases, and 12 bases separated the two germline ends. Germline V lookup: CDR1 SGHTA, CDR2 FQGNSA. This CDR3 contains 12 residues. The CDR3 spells CASSPQGGGYTF. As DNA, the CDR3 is TGTGCCAGCAGCCCCCAGGGTGGCGGCTACACCTTC.

The CDR3 region has the DNA TGTGCCAGCAGCTTAGGGAGGGGAAGTCGTGGCTACACCTTC. This sequence encodes CASSLGRGSRGYTF. V gene TRBV7-2 combines with J gene TRBJ1-2, with D perhaps TRBD1 (5 bases). The V gene's germline CDR1 is SGHTA and CDR2 FQGNSA. The CDR3 loop spans 14 amino acids. With 1 base removed from V and 7 bases from J, the gap between germline ends came to 13 bases.

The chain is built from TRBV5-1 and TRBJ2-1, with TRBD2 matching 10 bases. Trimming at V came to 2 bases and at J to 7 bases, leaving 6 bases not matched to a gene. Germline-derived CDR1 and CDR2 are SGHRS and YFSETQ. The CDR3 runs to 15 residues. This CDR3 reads CASSLGSGGANEQFF. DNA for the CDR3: TGCGCCAGCAGCTTAGGCAGCGGGGGGGCAAATGAGCAGTTCTTC.

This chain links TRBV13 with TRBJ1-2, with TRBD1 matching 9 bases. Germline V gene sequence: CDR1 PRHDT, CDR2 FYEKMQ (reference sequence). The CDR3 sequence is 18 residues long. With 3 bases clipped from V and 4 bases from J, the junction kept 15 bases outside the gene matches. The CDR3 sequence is CASSFSLKDRGFVYGYTF. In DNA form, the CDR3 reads TGTGCCAGCAGCTTCTCCCTCAAGGACAGGGGTTTTGTCTATGGCTACACCTTC.

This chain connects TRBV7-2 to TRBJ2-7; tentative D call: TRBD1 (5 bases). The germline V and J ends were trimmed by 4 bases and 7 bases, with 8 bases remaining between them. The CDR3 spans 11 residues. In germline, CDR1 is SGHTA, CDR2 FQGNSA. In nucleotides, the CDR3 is TGTGCCAGCAGCTCAGGGTTTGAGCAGTACTTC. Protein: CASSSGFEQYF.

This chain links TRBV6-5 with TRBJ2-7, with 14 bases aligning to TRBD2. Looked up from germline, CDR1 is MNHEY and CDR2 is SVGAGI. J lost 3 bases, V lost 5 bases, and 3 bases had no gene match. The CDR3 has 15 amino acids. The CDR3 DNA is TGTGCCAGCAGTCCCGGGACTAGCGGGGGCTACGAGCAGTACTTC. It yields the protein CASSPGTSGGYEQYF.

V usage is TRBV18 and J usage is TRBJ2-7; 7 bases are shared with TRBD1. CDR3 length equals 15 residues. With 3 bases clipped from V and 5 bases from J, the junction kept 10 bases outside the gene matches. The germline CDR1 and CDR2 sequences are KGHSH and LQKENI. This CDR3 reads CASSPLQTGTHEQYF. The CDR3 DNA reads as TGTGCCAGCTCACCGCTTCAGACAGGGACCCACGAGCAGTACTTC.

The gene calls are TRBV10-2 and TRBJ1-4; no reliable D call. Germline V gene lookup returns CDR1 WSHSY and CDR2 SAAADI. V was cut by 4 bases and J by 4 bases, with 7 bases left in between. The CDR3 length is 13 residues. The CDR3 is CASSAWDNEKLFF. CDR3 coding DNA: TGCGCCAGCAGTGCTTGGGATAATGAAAAACTGTTTTTT.

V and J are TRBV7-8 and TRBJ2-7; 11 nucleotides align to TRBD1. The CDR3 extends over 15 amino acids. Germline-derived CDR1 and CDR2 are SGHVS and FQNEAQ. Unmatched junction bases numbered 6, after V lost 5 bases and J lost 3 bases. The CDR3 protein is CASSPGTGGIYEQYF. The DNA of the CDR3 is TGTGCCAGCAGCCCCGGGACAGGGGGGATCTACGAGCAGTACTTC.

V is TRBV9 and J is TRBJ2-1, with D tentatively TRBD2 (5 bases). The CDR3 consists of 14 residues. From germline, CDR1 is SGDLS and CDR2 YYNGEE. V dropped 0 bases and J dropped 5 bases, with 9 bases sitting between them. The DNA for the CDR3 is TGTGCCAGCAGCGTAGCGTTGAGGGACAATGAGCAGTTCTTC. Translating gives CASSVALRDNEQFF.

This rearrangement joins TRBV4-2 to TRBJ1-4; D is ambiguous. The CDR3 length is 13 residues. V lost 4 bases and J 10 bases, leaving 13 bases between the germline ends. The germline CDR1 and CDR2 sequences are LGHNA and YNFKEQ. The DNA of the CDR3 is TGTGCCAGCAGCCTGGAGGGAGAAGCAAAACTGTTTTTT. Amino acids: CASSLEGEAKLFF.

This CDR3 reads CASGLTRSEQFF. For the CDR3, the DNA is TGTGCTAGTGGTTTGACCCGGAGTGAGCAGTTCTTC. This chain joins TRBV12-5 and TRBJ2-1, with no clear D. The V gene lost 2 bases and the J gene lost 9 bases, with 8 bases spanning the gap. CDR3 size: 12 residues. From germline, CDR1 is LGHNT and CDR2 FRNRAP.

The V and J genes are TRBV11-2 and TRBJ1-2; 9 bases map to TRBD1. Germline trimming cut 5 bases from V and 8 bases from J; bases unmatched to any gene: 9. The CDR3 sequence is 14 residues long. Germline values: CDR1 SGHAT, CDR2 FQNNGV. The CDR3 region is CASSLVPGTGGYTF. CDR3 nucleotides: TGTGCCAGCAGCCTCGTTCCCGGGACAGGGGGCTACACCTTC.

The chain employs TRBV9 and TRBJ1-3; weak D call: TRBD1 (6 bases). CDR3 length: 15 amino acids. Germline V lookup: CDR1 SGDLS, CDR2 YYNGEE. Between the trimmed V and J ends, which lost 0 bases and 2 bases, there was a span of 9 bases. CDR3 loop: CASSVVGGPGNTIYF. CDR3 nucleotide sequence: TGTGCCAGCAGCGTAGTGGGGGGCCCTGGAAACACCATATATTTT.